This T cell receptor beta chain was identified in a study of T cell clonotyping in hematopoietic cell transplantation. Study-level points and caveats: No sorting was done, leaving CD4 and CD8 contributions mixed.

V gave up 4 bases and J gave up 6 bases, with 12 bases separating them. Germline lookup yields CDR1 MNHNS and CDR2 SASEGT. This CDR3 contains 14 residues. Some clones are missing from TCRdb's copy, which holds only in-frame ones; the method was immunoSEQ multiplex PCR. Of 65,000 to 80,000 clones listed, less than 96% are singletons. Time point: recipient sample about 28 days before transplant, after cytoreduction. This clone was picked up one time. Antigen: not known. The sequenced sample was peripheral blood mononuclear cells, obtained before stem cell transplant. This TCR was sampled from a woman between 45 and 65 years old with acute myeloid leukemia. Some clones in this sample may be carry-over from other donors' samples. The chain joins TRBV6-1 to TRBJ2-2; TRBD1 or TRBD2 may be the D gene (5 bases each). CDR3 sequence: CASSGRRGAGELFF. The CDR3 DNA follows: TGTGCCAGCAGTGGGCGCCGAGGGGCCGGGGAGCTGTTTTTT.